This TCR beta chain was profiled in a study of blood T cell repertoires in COVID-19 (dated by TCRdb to the early 2020s). About the study as a whole: Samples covering the acute and convalescent phases of COVID-19 were provided by collaborators in the United States, Italy and Spain. The material from the prospective study consisted of cDNA or gDNA derived from T cells, B-cell-depleted T cells, or PBMCs. Deeply sampled blood TCRbeta repertoires from subjects exposed to, actively infected with, or recovered from COVID-19 were included in the dataset. A freely available public database, intended as a resource for researchers studying the immune response to SARS-CoV-2, is where the repertoires were released. The samples were drawn from the first 160 participants of the ongoing ImmuneRACE study and from 950 to 1,500 subjects provided by 6 global collaborators. Sample metadata almost always included a de-identified subject ID, COVID-19 status, age in years and sex. HLA class I and class II types, where available, came from metadata supplied by the sample provider rather than from assay-based typing.

Overall study outcomes, separate from this receptor: The quantity of clinical and demographic metadata differed by source and by participant and was supplied without curation.

Regarding this clone: What this receptor recognizes is not known. No qualities accompany the bases; no much larger clone lies one base away.

Collaborating institutions collected whole blood in K2EDTA tubes following their own protocols. For TCRbeta analysis, collaborators shipped samples in one of three forms: frozen whole blood, isolated PBMCs, or DNA extracted from either of those sample types. Taken from the germline V gene, the CDR1 and CDR2 loops are MNHEY and SVGAGI. Ends trimmed: V by 6 bases, J by 1 base; bases unmatched to a gene: 1. Its CDR3 holds 13 amino acids, cysteine through phenylalanine. Only the CDR3 part of the read is kept: 39 bases, read in frame from the first base. The immunoSEQ Assay, a bias-controlled multiplex PCR, was used to amplify TCRbeta CDR3 regions from genomic DNA. For the original study's pipeline: The number of nucleated cells in each sample was estimated from the amplification of reference gene primers within the assay. To quantify the absolute abundance of each unique TCRbeta CDR3 rearrangement, sequence reads were collapsed and filtered. For each sample, productive Simpson clonality was calculated as the square root of Simpson's diversity index over productive rearrangements. TCRdb re-hosts the immuneACCESS table, in-frame sequences only. Its copies lack some clones; in the studies checked, an unresolved V gene accounts for under half of them, and the cause for the rest is not known. The DNA was the basis for D and trimming; V, J and clone size are from that table. The table for this sample lists 40,000 to 55,000 clones; approximately 84% of them were counted only once. About 4.4% of the sample is in the top ten clones.

The V and J segments used are TRBV6-5 and TRBJ2-7; TRBD1 matches 9 bases in the middle. The receptor was derived from a man aged 50 to 59 with active COVID-19. Sequenced material: peripheral blood. The sequence in DNA is TGTGCCAGCAGAGACAGGGGGTCCTACGAGCAGTACTTC. This encodes CASRDRGSYEQYF.